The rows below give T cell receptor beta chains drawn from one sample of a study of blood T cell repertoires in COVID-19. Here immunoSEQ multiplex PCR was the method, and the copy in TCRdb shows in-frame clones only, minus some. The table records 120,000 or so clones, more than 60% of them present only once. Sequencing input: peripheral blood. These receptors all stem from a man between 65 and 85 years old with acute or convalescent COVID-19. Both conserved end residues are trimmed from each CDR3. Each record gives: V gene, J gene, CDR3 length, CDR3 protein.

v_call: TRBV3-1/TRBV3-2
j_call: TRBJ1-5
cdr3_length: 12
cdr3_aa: ASSQQGSDQPQH

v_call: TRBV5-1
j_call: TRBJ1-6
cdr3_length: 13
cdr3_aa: ASSSSGQANSPLH

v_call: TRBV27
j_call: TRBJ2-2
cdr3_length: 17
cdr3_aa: ASSSGLAGYGSYTGELF

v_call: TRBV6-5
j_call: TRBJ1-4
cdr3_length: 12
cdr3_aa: ASRPTGGDEKLF

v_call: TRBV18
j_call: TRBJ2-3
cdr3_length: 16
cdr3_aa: ASSPWAVGAPSTDTQY

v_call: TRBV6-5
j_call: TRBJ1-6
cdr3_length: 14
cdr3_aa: ASSYLSGSYNSPLH

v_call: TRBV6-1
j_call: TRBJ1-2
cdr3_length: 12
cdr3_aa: ASRENGVIYGYT

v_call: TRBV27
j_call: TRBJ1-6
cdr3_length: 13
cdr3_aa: ASSLRTAGNSPLH

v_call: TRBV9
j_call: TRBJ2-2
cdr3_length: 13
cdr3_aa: ASSVVTGGAGELF

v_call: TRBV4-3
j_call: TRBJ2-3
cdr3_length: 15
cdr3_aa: ASSRMPDPGSTDTQY

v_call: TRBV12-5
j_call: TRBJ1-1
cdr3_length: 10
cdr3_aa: ASALEVTEAF

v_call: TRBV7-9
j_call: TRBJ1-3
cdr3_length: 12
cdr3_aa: ASRFDSAGNTIY

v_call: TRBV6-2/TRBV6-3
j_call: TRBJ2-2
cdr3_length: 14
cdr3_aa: ASSYFRTGITGELF

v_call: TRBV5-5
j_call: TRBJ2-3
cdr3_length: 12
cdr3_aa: ASSRYREPDTQY

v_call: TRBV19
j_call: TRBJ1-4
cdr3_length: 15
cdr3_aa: ASSPGLGTPTNEKLF

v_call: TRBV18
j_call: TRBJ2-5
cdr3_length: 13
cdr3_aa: ASSPGLAGAETQY

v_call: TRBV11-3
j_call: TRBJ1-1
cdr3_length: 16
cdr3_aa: ASSPSGQGAGRDTEAF

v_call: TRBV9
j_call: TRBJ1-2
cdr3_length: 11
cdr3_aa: ASSPTGGKGYT

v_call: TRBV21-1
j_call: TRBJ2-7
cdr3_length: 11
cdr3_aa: ASSPRTQYEQY

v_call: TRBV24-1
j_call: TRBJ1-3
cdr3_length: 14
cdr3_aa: ATRRTPDSSGNTIY

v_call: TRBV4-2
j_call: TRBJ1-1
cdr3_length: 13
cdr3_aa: ASSQDGRVNTEAF

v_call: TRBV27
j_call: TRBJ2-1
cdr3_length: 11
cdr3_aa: ASSLFGVNEQF

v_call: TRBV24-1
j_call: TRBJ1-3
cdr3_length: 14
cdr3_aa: ATSDFAWGAGNTIY

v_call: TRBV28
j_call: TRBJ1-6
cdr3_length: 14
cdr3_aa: ASSLSENLHNSPLH

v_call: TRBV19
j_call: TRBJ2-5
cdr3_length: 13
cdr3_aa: ASSPRQAPGETQY

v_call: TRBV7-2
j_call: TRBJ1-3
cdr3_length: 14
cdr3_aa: ASTLGTKSSGNTIY

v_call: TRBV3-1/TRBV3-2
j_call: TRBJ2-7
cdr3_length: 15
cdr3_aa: ASSAQFSGLGAYEQY

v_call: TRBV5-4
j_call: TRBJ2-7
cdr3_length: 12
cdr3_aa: ASSRGLPSGEQY

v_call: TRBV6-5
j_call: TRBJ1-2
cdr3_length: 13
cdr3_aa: ASRVATGANYGYT

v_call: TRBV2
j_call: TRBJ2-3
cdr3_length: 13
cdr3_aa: ASSAPGLAGNTQY

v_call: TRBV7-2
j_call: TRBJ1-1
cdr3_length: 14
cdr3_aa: ASSLDVVAGNTEAF